Presented here are 9 T cell receptor beta chains from one specimen sequenced in a study of T cell repertoires in cytomegalovirus infection. TCRdb ran MiXCR on the reads and lists one entry per CDR3 protein. The sample records over 300,000 distinct CDR3 sequences, 17% being singletons. The material sequenced was PBMCs. These TCRs come from a human donor in good health (CMV status not recorded). Some clones in this sample may be carry-over from other donors' samples.

This clonotype turned up a few times. The genes are TRBV5-1 and TRBJ2-5, with 9 positions matching TRBD2. Unmatched junction bases numbered 2, after V lost 1 base and J lost 1 base. The V gene's germline CDR1 is SGHRS and CDR2 YFSETQ. The CDR3 has 15 amino acids. DNA of the CDR3: TGCGCCAGCAGCTTGAGACTAGCGGCCCAAGAGACCCAGTACTTC. Protein sequence: CASSLRLAAQETQYF.

This clonotype was picked up a small number of times. The V gene is TRBV4-3, the J gene TRBJ1-5; no clear D gene. This CDR3 has 15 residues. Between the trimmed V and J ends, which lost 0 bases and 2 bases, there was a span of 8 bases. Germline lookup yields CDR1 LGHNA and CDR2 YSLEER. CDR3 region: CASSQDLGRNQPQHF. CDR3 nucleotide sequence: TGCGCCAGCAGCCAAGATCTAGGCCGCAATCAGCCCCAGCATTTT.

This clonotype showed up just a few times. V is TRBV7-2 and J is TRBJ1-6; unclear D gene. Germline assignment: CDR1 SGHTA and CDR2 FQGNSA. V gave up 4 bases and J gave up 12 bases, with 7 bases separating them. The CDR3 is 11 amino acids. CDR3 residues: CASSSGQPLHF. CDR3 DNA: TGTGCCAGCAGCTCTGGGCAACCCCTCCACTTT. The full variable domain, in which reference TRBV7-2 and TRBJ1-6 provide the parts outside the CDR3, is GAGVSQSPSNKVTEKGKDVELRCDPISGHTALYWYRQSLGQGLEFLIYFQGNSAPDKSGLPSDRFSAERTGGSVSTLTIQRTQQEDSAVYLCASSSGQPLHFGNGTRLTVT.

This clonotype was detected many times. CDR3 sequence (DNA): TGTGCCAGCAGCTTAGGCCAGACGACAGGGGCCTTTAGCACAGATACGCAGTATTTT. It encodes CASSLGQTTGAFSTDTQYF. The V and J genes are TRBV11-1 and TRBJ2-3, with 8 bases fitting TRBD1. CDR3 size: 19 residues. With 1 base clipped from V and 0 bases from J, the junction kept 12 bases outside the gene matches. CDR1 SGHAT and CDR2 FQDESV come from the germline V gene (reference sequence).

This chain connects TRBV4-1 to TRBJ2-5; 7 bases are shared with TRBD2. The length of the CDR3 is 15 residues. The junction had 7 bases not matched to a gene; V was cut back by 5 bases and J by 1 base. Germline CDR1 MGHRA, CDR2 YSYEKL. CDR3: CASSERRLAQETQYF. The DNA for the CDR3 is TGCGCCAGCAGCGAACGGAGACTAGCCCAAGAGACCCAGTACTTC.

This clonotype was seen a few times. V is TRBV27 and J is TRBJ1-2, with D possibly TRBD1 on 6 matching bases. The CDR3 length is 17 residues. The germline CDR1 and CDR2 sequences are MNHEY and SMNVEV (reference sequence). V lost 3 bases and J 7 bases, leaving 24 bases between the germline ends. The DNA of the CDR3 is TGTGCCAGCAGTTTTCTGGATACGAGGGGGACGGAGGGTGGCTACACCTTC. As protein: CASSFLDTRGTEGGYTF.

This clonotype was seen more than once but under ten times. The genes are TRBV10-3 and TRBJ2-3; TRBD2 might be the D (6 bases). Trimming left V 7 bases short and J 2 bases short, with 10 bases between. This CDR3 region has 13 residues. Germline CDR1 is ENHRY and CDR2 is SYGVKD. The CDR3 coding sequence is TGTGCCATCATGGGGACTCACACAGATACGCAGTATTTT. Protein: CAIMGTHTDTQYF.

This clonotype was observed a few times. The chain joins TRBV7-2 to TRBJ2-1; TRBD2 might be the D (5 bases). This CDR3 comprises 14 residues. Germline V CDR1 and CDR2: SGHTA, FQGNSA. The germline V and J ends were trimmed by 5 bases and 0 bases, with 8 bases remaining between them. CDR3 nucleotides: TGTGCCAGCAGCCGCCGGGACTCCTACAATGAGCAGTTCTTC. This encodes CASSRRDSYNEQFF.

This clonotype turned up a few times. The genes are TRBV4-1 and TRBJ1-4; 10 bases are shared with TRBD1. This CDR3 has 16 residues. V lost 3 bases, J lost 7 bases, and 8 bases stayed unmatched. Germline loops: CDR1 MGHRA, CDR2 YSYEKL. The CDR3 here is CASSHPGRTGGEKLFF. The CDR3 nucleotides are TGCGCCAGCAGCCACCCCGGGCGGACAGGGGGTGAAAAACTGTTTTTT.